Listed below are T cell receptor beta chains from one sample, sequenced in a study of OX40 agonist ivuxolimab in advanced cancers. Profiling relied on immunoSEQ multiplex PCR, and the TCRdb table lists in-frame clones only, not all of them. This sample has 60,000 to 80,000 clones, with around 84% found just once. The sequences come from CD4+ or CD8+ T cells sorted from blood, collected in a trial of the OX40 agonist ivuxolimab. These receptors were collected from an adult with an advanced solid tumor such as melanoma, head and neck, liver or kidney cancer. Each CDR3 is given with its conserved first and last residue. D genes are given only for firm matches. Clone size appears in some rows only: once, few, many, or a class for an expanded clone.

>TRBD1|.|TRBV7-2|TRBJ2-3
CASSLPTGSTDTQYF
TGTGCCAGCAGTCTTCCGACAGGGTCAACAGATACGCAGTATTTT
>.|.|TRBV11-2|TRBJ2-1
CASSLQGYYYNEQFF
TGTGCCAGCAGCTTACAGGGATATTACTACAATGAGCAGTTCTTC
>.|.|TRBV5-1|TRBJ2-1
CASSEAQAGLEQFF
TGCGCCAGCAGCGAGGCACAGGCAGGACTTGAGCAGTTCTTC
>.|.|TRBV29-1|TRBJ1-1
CSVAENTEAFF
TGCAGCGTTGCCGAGAACACTGAAGCTTTCTTT
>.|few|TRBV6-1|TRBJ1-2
CASSVIVQRGNGYTF
TGTGCCAGCAGCGTAATCGTCCAGCGGGGTAATGGCTACACCTTC
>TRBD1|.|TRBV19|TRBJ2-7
CASSPLPGQGKDEQYF
TGTGCCAGTAGTCCGCTTCCGGGACAGGGAAAAGACGAGCAGTACTTC
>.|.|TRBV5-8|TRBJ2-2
CASSSGDLSTGELFF
TGTGCCAGCAGCTCCGGGGACCTGAGCACCGGGGAGCTGTTTTTT
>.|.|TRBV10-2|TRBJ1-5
CASSEGYRVQPQHF
TGCGCCAGCAGTGAGGGATACAGGGTACAGCCCCAGCATTTT
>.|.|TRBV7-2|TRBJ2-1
CASSFQRYNEQFF
TGTGCCAGCAGCTTCCAGAGATACAATGAGCAGTTCTTC
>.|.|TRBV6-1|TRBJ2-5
CASSARGQETQYF
TGTGCCAGCAGTGCCAGGGGCCAAGAGACCCAGTACTTC
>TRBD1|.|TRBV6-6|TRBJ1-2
CASSDTGALNYGYTF
TGTGCCAGCAGTGATACAGGGGCGCTTAACTATGGCTACACCTTC
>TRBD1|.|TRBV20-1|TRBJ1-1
CSAHSGQGPFF
TGCAGTGCACACTCGGGACAGGGACCTTTCTTT
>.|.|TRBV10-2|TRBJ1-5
CASGGDTNQPQHF
TGCGCCAGCGGGGGGGACACCAATCAGCCCCAGCATTTT
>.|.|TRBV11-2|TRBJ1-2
CASKPSRTTGYGYTF
TGTGCCAGCAAACCTTCCAGGACGACCGGCTATGGCTACACCTTC
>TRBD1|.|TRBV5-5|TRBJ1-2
CASSRVTGAPYGYTF
TGTGCCAGCAGCCGCGTTACAGGGGCCCCTTATGGCTACACCTTC
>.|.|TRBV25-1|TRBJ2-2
CASSEVGTARLDIGELFF
TGTGCCAGCAGTGAAGTAGGCACAGCTCGTTTAGATATCGGGGAGCTGTTTTTT
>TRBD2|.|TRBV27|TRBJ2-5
CASSDRGGAAETQYF
TGTGCCAGCAGCGATCGGGGAGGGGCGGCCGAGACCCAGTACTTC
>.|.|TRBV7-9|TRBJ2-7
CASSPTNYEQYF
TGTGCCAGCAGCCCGACTAACTACGAGCAGTACTTC
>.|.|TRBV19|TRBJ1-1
CASSMGWDNLGTEAFF
TGTGCCAGTAGTATGGGGTGGGACAACCTGGGGACTGAAGCTTTCTTT
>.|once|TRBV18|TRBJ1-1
CASSPPFGGENTEAFF
TGTGCCAGCTCACCACCGTTTGGCGGGGAAAACACTGAAGCTTTCTTT
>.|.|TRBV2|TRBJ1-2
CASSQTGYYGYTF
TGTGCCAGCAGTCAAACAGGGTACTATGGCTACACCTTC
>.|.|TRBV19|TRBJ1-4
CASSKTRGVEKLFF
TGTGCCAGTAGTAAAACGAGGGGGGTTGAAAAACTGTTTTTT
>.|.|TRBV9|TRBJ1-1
CASGGFGTEAFF
TGTGCCAGCGGGGGGTTCGGGACTGAAGCTTTCTTT
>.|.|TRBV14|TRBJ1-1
CASSHMTNTEAFF
TGTGCCAGCAGCCATATGACGAACACTGAAGCTTTCTTT
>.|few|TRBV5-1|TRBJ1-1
CASSLGENMNTEAFF
TGCGCCAGCAGCTTGGGTGAAAACATGAACACTGAAGCTTTCTTT
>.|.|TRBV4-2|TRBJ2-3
CASSPWLAEKAQYF
TGTGCCAGCAGCCCCTGGTTAGCCGAGAAGGCGCAGTATTTT
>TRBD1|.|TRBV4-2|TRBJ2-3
CASSLTGGGTDTQYF
TGTGCCAGCAGCCTAACAGGGGGCGGCACAGATACGCAGTATTTT
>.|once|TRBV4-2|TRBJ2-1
CASSRPGGDNEQFF
TGTGCCAGCAGCCGCCCCGGGGGTGACAATGAGCAGTTCTTC
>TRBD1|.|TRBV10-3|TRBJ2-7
CAISEWQGEGDEQYF
TGTGCCATCAGTGAATGGCAGGGGGAAGGGGACGAGCAGTACTTC